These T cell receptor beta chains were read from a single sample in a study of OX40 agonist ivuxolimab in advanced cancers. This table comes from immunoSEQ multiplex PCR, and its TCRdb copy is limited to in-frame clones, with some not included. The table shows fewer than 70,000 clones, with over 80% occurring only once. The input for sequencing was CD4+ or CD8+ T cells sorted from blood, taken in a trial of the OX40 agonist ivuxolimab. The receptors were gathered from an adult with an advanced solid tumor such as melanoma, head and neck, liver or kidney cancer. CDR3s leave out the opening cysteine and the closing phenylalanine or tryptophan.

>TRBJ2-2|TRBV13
ASSLGELAGTNTGELF
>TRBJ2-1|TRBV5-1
ASSGGLAGNEQF
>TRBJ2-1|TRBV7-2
ASSLAGSSYNEQF
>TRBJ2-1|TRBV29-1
SVEDGRTSEYNEQF
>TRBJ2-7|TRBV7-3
ASSTGLAGSYEQY
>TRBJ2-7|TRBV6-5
ASSVRDRLYEQY
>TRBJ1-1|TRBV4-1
ASSQDPVWGTAF
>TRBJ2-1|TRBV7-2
ASSLSTGDNEQF
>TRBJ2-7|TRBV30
AWSPPSGTSGSLSSEQY
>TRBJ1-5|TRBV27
ASSLGAAQPQH
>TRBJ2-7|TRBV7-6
ASSLTLSYEQY
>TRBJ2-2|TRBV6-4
ASSEEDVRANTGELF
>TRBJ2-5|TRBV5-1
ASSLWGLGETQY
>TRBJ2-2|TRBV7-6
ASSVGTSGGTGELF
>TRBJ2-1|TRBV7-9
ASSLVAGGHEEQF
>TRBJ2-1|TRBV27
ASSLLSVWTSGIGNEQF
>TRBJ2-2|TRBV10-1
ASRRDGVGELF
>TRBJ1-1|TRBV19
ASSIAKNTEAF
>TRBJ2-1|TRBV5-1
ASGRGGAPSPYNEQF
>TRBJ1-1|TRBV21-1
ASSTGTVNTEAF
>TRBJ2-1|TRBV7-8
ASTWGANEQF
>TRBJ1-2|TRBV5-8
ASSVRREGRGYT
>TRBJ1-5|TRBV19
ASSLRGVHQPQH
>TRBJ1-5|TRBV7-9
ASSLGQGTQPQH
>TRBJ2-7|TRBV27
ASSSRGFSYEQY
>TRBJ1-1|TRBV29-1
SVEWRDSTEAF